These 11 T cell receptor beta chains share one sample of origin, sequenced in a study of T-cell reconstitution after alpha-beta-depleted transplantation in children. A TCRbeta library incorporating unique molecular identifiers was prepared. TCRdb ran MiXCR on the PCR reads and lists one entry per CDR3 protein. In the table there are about 160,000 distinct CDR3 sequences, roughly 11% of which are singletons. Sequenced material: PBMCs, taken before TCRalphabeta/CD19-depleted stem cell transplant. Receptors were obtained from a boy aged 2 to 10 with acute myeloid leukemia, due to receive a stem cell transplant.

In its sample, this clonotype was seen many times. This chain joins TRBV5-6 and TRBJ2-3; 7 bases align to TRBD1. Germline V gives CDR1 SGHDT, CDR2 YYEEEE. Losses at the gene ends were 4 bases for V and 0 bases for J; bases not matched to a gene: 14. The CDR3 consists of 18 residues. CDR3 coding DNA: TGTGCCAGCAGCAATCCACAAGCAGCGGACAGGAGCACAGATACGCAGTATTTT. As protein: CASSNPQAADRSTDTQYF.

Regarding this clonotype: A much larger clone lies a single base off, so this may be a read error. This chain joins TRBV20-1 and TRBJ2-1; maybe TRBD1 (6 bases). This CDR3 contains 14 residues. Germline V gene lookup returns CDR1 DFQATT and CDR2 SNEGSKA (reference sequence). Trimming cost V 5 bases and J 7 bases, with 18 bases left between them. The CDR3 loop is CSASETGAMNEQFF. The CDR3 DNA follows: TGCAGTGCTTCAGAGACAGGCGCGATGAATGAGCAGTTCTTC.

This clonotype has ten or more counts. The chain links TRBV6-1 to TRBJ1-4, with unresolved D. The germline V and J ends were trimmed by 7 bases and 5 bases, with 17 bases remaining between them. The CDR3 contains 15 residues. The V gene's germline CDR1 is MNHNS and CDR2 SASEGT. CDR3 sequence (DNA): TGTGCCAGCAAAAGCATCACAGACCCGAATGAAAAACTGTTTTTT. Translated: CASKSITDPNEKLFF.

In this sample, this clonotype turned up many times. The chain couples TRBV7-2 to TRBJ2-1; 10 bases align to TRBD2. In germline, CDR1 is SGHTA, CDR2 FQGNSA. CDR3 length: 15 residues. The junction had 11 bases not matched to a gene; V was cut back by 3 bases and J by 12 bases. The CDR3 sequence: CASSFTLAGDGGQFF. CDR3 DNA: TGTGCCAGCAGCTTTACGCTAGCGGGGGACGGGGGGCAGTTCTTC.

Concerning this clonotype itself: This may come from a read error, since a much larger clone is one base off. Likely a read error: the CDR3 ends without its conserved phenylalanine or tryptophan. The J gene is TRBJ1-2, the V gene TRBV25-1, with D perhaps TRBD1 (6 bases). Germline V gives CDR1 MGHDK, CDR2 SYGVNS. Trimming shortened V by 6 bases and J by 8 bases, and 13 bases separated the two germline ends. This CDR3 region has 12 residues. The CDR3 DNA is TGTGCCAGCAGGCAACAGGGACGAGGCTACACCATC. Its translation is CASRQQGRGYTI.

This clonotype was seen at least ten times. The V call is TRBV6-1, the J call TRBJ2-7; D unresolved. Trimming removed 6 bases at V and 4 bases at J, with 19 bases between. The CDR3 loop spans 15 amino acids. Germline V lookup: CDR1 MNHNS, CDR2 SASEGT. This CDR3 is CASRSPSVAGYEQYF. CDR3 nucleotides: TGTGCCAGCAGATCTCCGTCCGTGGCCGGGTACGAGCAGTACTTC.

This clonotype was observed at least ten times. This rearrangement joins TRBV11-1 to TRBJ1-1; D is unclear. Trimming took off 8 bases at V and 6 bases at J, with 19 bases between the two ends. The CDR3 has 14 residues. Germline-derived CDR1 and CDR2 are SGHAT and FQDESV (reference sequence). In DNA, the CDR3 is TGTGCCAGCTCACCGGACCCAAGGAGGGCTGAAGCTTTCTTT. It codes for CASSPDPRRAEAFF.

This clonotype was counted many times. V is TRBV5-1 and J is TRBJ1-6; tentative D call: TRBD1 (6 bases). This CDR3 region has 15 residues. Germline values: CDR1 SGHRS, CDR2 YFSETQ. The germline V and J ends were trimmed by 5 bases and 7 bases, with 16 bases remaining between them. The CDR3 reads CASSPGQLENSPLHF. CDR3 sequence (DNA): TGCGCCAGCAGTCCCGGACAGCTGGAGAATTCACCCCTCCACTTT.

Many counts were recorded for this clonotype. The chain recombines TRBV20-1 with TRBJ1-2; D is ambiguous. The CDR3 contains 12 residues. Germline V lookup: CDR1 DFQATT, CDR2 SNEGSKA (reference sequence). The V end was cut by 0 bases, the J end by 3 bases, with 5 bases between. The CDR3 loop reads CSARDGDYGYTF. The CDR3, as DNA: TGCAGTGCTAGAGACGGGGACTATGGCTACACCTTC.

There are many counts of this clonotype. The V gene is TRBV28, the J gene TRBJ1-2; D uncertain. CDR3 size: 13 residues. Germline CDR1 MDHEN, CDR2 SYDVKM. V dropped 5 bases and J dropped 8 bases, with 15 bases sitting between them. Written as DNA, the CDR3 is TGTGCCAGCAGTCGGCATGGCGACGGAGGCTACACCTTC. This translates into CASSRHGDGGYTF.

This clonotype came up many times. The CDR3 DNA reads TGTGCCAGCAGTGAGGGGTCGGGAGAGGTTACCGGGGAGCTGTTTTTT. As protein: CASSEGSGEVTGELFF. The chain combines TRBV2 with TRBJ2-2, with D perhaps TRBD2 (6 bases). V shed 3 bases and J shed 5 bases, with 16 bases lying between them. This CDR3 contains 16 residues. The germline gives CDR1 SNHLY, CDR2 FYNNEI.